The 25 T cell receptor beta chains in this list originate from one sample, sequenced in a study of molecular identifiers for immune sequencing clone quantification. Each CDR3 protein is one row after TCRdb ran MiXCR on the PCR reads. In the table there are 460,000 or so distinct CDR3 sequences, about 21% of which are singletons. Material for sequencing was naive CD8+ T cells from blood, with Jurkat cell RNA spiked in. Noted subset: FACS-sorted CD8+CD4-CCR7+CD45RA+ naive T cells. Receptors were obtained from a human donor in good health. Some libraries in this study had Jurkat cell RNA spiked in.

The sample holds a few counts of this clonotype. This chain uses TRBV19 with TRBJ2-1, with TRBD2 matching over 7 bases. The V gene's germline CDR1 is LNHDA and CDR2 SQIVND (reference sequence). Germline trimming cut 3 bases from V and 9 bases from J; bases unmatched to any gene: 14. The CDR3 runs 16 residues. The CDR3 region has the DNA TGTGCCAGTAGTATTCACGCGGGGGACCCCGGGGCTGAGCAGTTCTTC. Translation: CASSIHAGDPGAEQFF.

Turning to this clonotype: Since a much larger clone is just one base distant, this may be a read error. The J gene is TRBJ2-1, the V gene TRBV27; D is possibly TRBD1 or TRBD2 (6 bases each). Germline-derived CDR1 and CDR2 are MNHEY and SMNVEV (reference sequence). This CDR3 has 14 residues. In DNA form, the CDR3 reads TGTGCCGGCAGTTTCCGGGGGCGCGACAATGAGCAGTTCTTC. This sequence encodes CAGSFRGRDNEQFF.

This clonotype came up a few times. The chain joins TRBV3-1 to TRBJ2-7, with no clear D. This CDR3 contains 15 residues. V lost 2 bases and J lost 6, with 17 bases in between. CDR1 is LGHDT, CDR2 YNNKEL, per germline (reference sequence). The CDR3 spells CASSQRVGPPSEQYF. The CDR3 DNA reads TGTGCCAGCAGCCAAAGGGTAGGGCCTCCCTCCGAGCAGTACTTC.

With regard to this clonotype: This may be a read error: a much more frequent sequence differs by one nucleotide. V gene TRBV21-1 combines with J gene TRBJ1-4; the D segment call TRBD1 is taken from the table without a DNA check. TRBV21-1 is a known pseudogene. The CDR3 spans 13 residues. CDR3 protein: CASSTTDRQTPFF. CDR3 sequence (DNA): TGTGCCAGCAGCACGACGGACAGACAAACACCGTTTTTT.

The table lists this clonotype with many counts. The chain links TRBV20-1 to TRBJ2-7, with a possible D match to TRBD1 (5 bases). CDR1 is DFQATT and CDR2 is SNEGSKA in the germline V gene (reference sequence). This CDR3 contains 13 residues. Trimming shortened V by 3 bases and J by 9 bases, and 18 bases separated the two germline ends. CDR3 sequence (DNA): TGCAGTGCTAGTCAGGGTTGGCCTGAAGGGCAGTACTTC. It is translated as CSASQGWPEGQYF.

Points on this clonotype: One junction end does not reproduce the germline sequence, and a read error may be involved. This sequence joins TRBV28 and TRBJ1-2; no clear D. CDR3 length equals 10 residues. Germline V gives CDR1 MDHEN, CDR2 SYDVKM. CDR3 sequence reads: CASSQYGYAF. Written as DNA, the CDR3 is TGTGCCAGCAGTCAATATGGCTACGCCTTC.

This rearrangement joins TRBV4-1 to TRBJ2-2, with unresolved D. The CDR3 covers 16 residues. Germline CDR1 reads MGHRA; CDR2 reads YSYEKL. The V end lost 1 base, the J end lost 8 bases, and 17 bases lay between the germline ends. CDR3 sequence reads: CASSQGVVTLKGELFF. As DNA, the CDR3 is TGCGCCAGCAGCCAAGGTGTAGTCACCCTGAAAGGGGAGCTGTTTTTT.

This clonotype was counted only a few times. This chain links TRBV19 with TRBJ1-5; no definite D call. The CDR3 contains 11 residues. Germline loops: CDR1 LNHDA, CDR2 SQIVND (reference sequence). The V end was cut by 6 bases, the J end by 6 bases, with 6 bases between. CDR3 protein: CASRGGQPQHF. Written as DNA, the CDR3 is TGTGCCAGTAGGGGTGGTCAGCCCCAGCATTTT.

This clonotype was observed a few times. The junction shows a germline mismatch at one end, possibly a read error. The chain employs TRBV19 and TRBJ2-4, with 12 bases lining up with TRBD2. Per the germline V gene, CDR1 is LNHDA and CDR2 is SQIVND (reference sequence). CDR3 size: 12 residues. For the CDR3, the DNA is TGCGCTAGCGGGAGGGCCGAAAACATTCAGTACTTC. Amino acid sequence: CASGRAENIQYF.

The chain couples TRBV6-2 or TRBV6-3 to TRBJ2-7, with TRBD1 identical over 9 bases. The V segment lost 5 bases and the J segment 5 bases; nucleotides outside the gene matches: 7. Germline CDR1 is MNHEY and CDR2 is SVGEGT. The CDR3 contains 14 residues. The CDR3 loop is CASSPQGARDEQYF. The CDR3 nucleotides are TGTGCCAGCAGTCCACAGGGGGCCCGGGACGAGCAGTACTTC.

This clonotype was seen many times. The genes are TRBV7-2 and TRBJ2-7; no clear D. CDR3 size: 11 residues. Germline values: CDR1 SGHTA, CDR2 FQGNSA. Trimming pared 5 bases from V and 6 bases from J, leaving 8 bases between. The CDR3: CASSLGIEQYF. For the CDR3, the DNA is TGTGCCAGCAGCCTGGGGATCGAGCAGTACTTC.

This clonotype was recorded many times. The J gene is TRBJ1-5, the V gene TRBV6-6, with D unclear. The CDR3 extends over 14 amino acids. The germline CDR1 and CDR2 sequences are MNHNY and SVGAGI (reference sequence). V lost 5 bases, J lost 0 bases, and 8 bases lay in between. The CDR3 protein is CASSTRFSNQPQHF. The CDR3, as DNA: TGTGCCAGCAGTACACGGTTTAGCAATCAGCCCCAGCATTTT.

Turning to this clonotype: At one boundary the junction diverges from the germline segment, which might be a read error. This rearrangement joins TRBV4-1 to TRBJ2-7; D is tentatively TRBD1 or TRBD2 (5 bases each). CDR3 length: 16 residues. Germline V CDR1 and CDR2: MGHRA, YSYEKL. The CDR3 nucleotides read TGCACCAGCAGCCAAGTATCCGGGACGCCAACCTACGAGCAGTACTTC. This sequence encodes CTSSQVSGTPTYEQYF.

The genes are TRBV12-3 or TRBV12-4 and TRBJ2-5, with TRBD2 matching over 7 bases. This CDR3 has 15 residues. With 6 bases clipped from V and 2 bases from J, the junction kept 9 bases outside the gene matches. The CDR3 here is CASRILSGGQETQYF. The CDR3 nucleotides are TGTGCCAGCAGAATCTTGTCGGGGGGACAAGAGACCCAGTACTTC.

Comments on this clonotype: This could be a read error, since a much larger clone is one nucleotide away. V usage is TRBV28 and J usage is TRBJ2-7; weak D call: TRBD1 (6 bases). This CDR3 has 15 residues. From germline, CDR1 is MDHEN and CDR2 SYDVKM. The CDR3 region is CARSPRGVSSYEQYF. The CDR3 nucleotides are TGTGCCCGCAGCCCCAGGGGAGTAAGCTCCTACGAGCAGTACTTC. Drawing the rest from reference TRBV28 and TRBJ2-7, the complete variable domain is DVKVTQSSRYLVKRTGEKVFLECVQDMDHENMFWYRQDPGLGLRLIYFSYDVKMKEKGDIPEGYSVSREKKERFSLILESASTNQTSMYLCARSPRGVSSYEQYFGPGTRLTVT.

The gene calls are TRBV4-1 and TRBJ2-6, with TRBD1 matching over 8 bases. The trim removed 4 bases at V and 3 bases at J, leaving 5 bases unmatched. This CDR3 region has 16 residues. Germline V gives CDR1 MGHRA, CDR2 YSYEKL. CDR3 protein: CASSPSTGVGANVLTF. The CDR3 DNA reads TGCGCCAGCAGCCCTTCGACAGGGGTTGGGGCCAACGTCCTGACTTTC.

The CDR3: CAWRRQGYGYTF. CDR3 bases: TGTGCCTGGAGGAGGCAGGGCTATGGCTACACCTTC. This rearrangement joins TRBV30 to TRBJ1-2, with a tentative D call TRBD1 (5 bases). Trimming removed 3 bases at V and 4 bases at J, with 9 bases between. There are 12 residues in the CDR3. CDR1 GTSNPN and CDR2 SVGIG come from the germline V gene (reference sequence).

In its sample, this clonotype was seen a few times. The chain carries TRBV10-3 and TRBJ2-3, with D perhaps TRBD2 (6 bases). Germline-derived CDR1 and CDR2 are ENHRY and SYGVKD. The CDR3 totals 15 residues. Trimming pared 11 bases from V and 0 bases from J, leaving 18 bases between. DNA for the CDR3: TGTGCCGTTAAAGAGGGACTCCAGAGCACAGATACGCAGTATTTT. Amino acids: CAVKEGLQSTDTQYF.

This clonotype occurred many times. The genes are TRBV19 and TRBJ1-1, with D possibly TRBD1 on 6 matching bases. The CDR3 spans 16 residues. Trimming took off 3 bases at V and 1 base at J, with 15 bases between the two ends. Germline V CDR1 and CDR2: LNHDA, SQIVND (reference sequence). The CDR3 loop reads CASSIQGPGANTEAFF. As DNA, the CDR3 is TGTGCCAGTAGTATCCAGGGGCCAGGGGCGAACACTGAAGCTTTCTTT.

This clonotype was counted between two and nine times. The chain couples TRBV7-9 to TRBJ1-2; D not resolved. Germline V gene data show CDR1 as SEHNR and CDR2 as FQNEAQ (reference sequence). The CDR3 has 13 amino acids. V lost 5 bases and J 4 bases, leaving 11 bases between the germline ends. CDR3 coding DNA: TGTGCCAGCAGCCCAATGACGGCCTATGGCTACACCTTC. Protein product: CASSPMTAYGYTF.

V and J are TRBV27 and TRBJ2-7, with D perhaps matching TRBD1 (6 bases). CDR1 and CDR2 (germline): MNHEY, SMNVEV (reference sequence). The V and J ends lost 2 bases and 2 bases respectively, with 13 bases between them. The CDR3 contains 15 residues. CDR3 DNA: TGTGCCAGCAGTTTAAAAGGGGGTGGAACCTACGAGCAGTACTTC. Translation gives CASSLKGGGTYEQYF.

This rearrangement joins TRBV9 to TRBJ2-7, with D possibly being TRBD1 (5 bases). From germline, CDR1 is SGDLS and CDR2 YYNGEE. CDR3 length: 15 amino acids. Trimming took off 0 bases at V and 3 bases at J, with 13 bases between the two ends. For the CDR3, the DNA is TGTGCCAGCAGCGTAGGGGGCAGTAATATCTACGAGCAGTACTTC. Amino acid sequence: CASSVGGSNIYEQYF.

This clonotype was seen a handful of times. The chain joins TRBV4-3 to TRBJ2-7, with 9 nucleotides matching TRBD2. The CDR3 contains 14 residues. Germline CDR1 reads LGHNA; CDR2 reads YSLEER. After removal of 0 bases from V and 7 bases from J, the junction contained 4 bases not matched to a gene. The CDR3 loop reads CASSQEAGGWEQYF. The CDR3 DNA is TGCGCCAGCAGCCAAGAAGCGGGAGGTTGGGAGCAGTACTTC.

A word on this clonotype: This could be a read error, since a much larger clone is one nucleotide away. This chain uses TRBV28 with TRBJ2-7; D may be TRBD1 or TRBD2 (5 bases each). Trimming took 3 bases from V and 6 from J, leaving 18 bases between them. The germline V gene has CDR1 MDHEN and CDR2 SYDVKM. This CDR3 spans 15 amino acids. CDR3 sequence (DNA): TGTGCCAGCAGTTTGAGGGGACGTAACCTGTCCGAGCAGTACTTC. Encoded protein: CASSLRGRNLSEQYF.

The rearrangement links TRBV7-9 to TRBJ2-3, with D perhaps TRBD1 (5 bases). Between the trimmed V and J ends, which lost 1 base and 5 bases, there was a span of 10 bases. The germline CDR1 and CDR2 sequences are SEHNR and FQNEAQ (reference sequence). The length of the CDR3 is 14 residues. The CDR3 bases are TGTGCCAGCAGCTTAGTAAAGGGGATAGATACGCAGTATTTT. This translates into CASSLVKGIDTQYF.